The 28 T cell receptor beta chains given below trace back to one sample, sequenced in a study of beta chain features in type 1 diabetes. Study outcomes and limitations: A moderate, significant TCRB CDR3 shortening appeared in type 1 diabetes across four CD4+ subsets.

Of the isolated RNA, all was reverse transcribed, and so the sequenced material was expressed TCRB transcripts. Sequencing was performed with immunoSEQ multiplex PCR; in TCRdb, only in-frame clones are kept and a portion is missing. The sample records 300,000 to 450,000 clones, 10% to 15% being singletons. These receptors' antigens are unknown. What was sequenced was naive CD4+ T cells from blood. Receptors originate from a woman aged 18-30 years with type 1 diabetes.

This clone was counted only a few times. The V gene is TRBV28, the J gene TRBJ2-3, with 7 bases that match TRBD2. This CDR3 comprises 14 residues. The trim removed 10 bases at V and 3 bases at J, leaving 10 bases unmatched. Germline V gives CDR1 MDHEN, CDR2 SYDVKM. CDR3 coding DNA: TGTGCCACCGTCGGGGGGAGTAAAACAGATACGCAGTATTTT. As protein: CATVGGSKTDTQYF. The full variable domain, its missing parts supplied by reference TRBV28 and TRBJ2-3, is DVKVTQSSRYLVKRTGEKVFLECVQDMDHENMFWYRQDPGLGLRLIYFSYDVKMKEKGDIPEGYSVSREKKERFSLILESASTNQTSMYLCATVGGSKTDTQYFGPGTRLTVL.

This chain joins TRBV27 and TRBJ2-7; D remains unclear. Trimming took off 6 bases at V and 3 bases at J, with 18 bases between the two ends. CDR1 and CDR2 (germline): MNHEY, SMNVEV (reference sequence). This CDR3 contains 15 residues. CDR3 in amino acids: CASSIRVTHYYEQYF. As DNA, the CDR3 is TGTGCCAGCAGCATCCGGGTCACCCACTACTACGAGCAGTACTTC.

This chain uses TRBV4-3 with TRBJ2-3; 11 bases align to TRBD1. Germline V gene lookup returns CDR1 LGHNA and CDR2 YSLEER. Trimming took 1 base from V and 8 from J; bases not matched to a gene: 11. This CDR3 has 17 amino acids. CDR3 coding DNA: TGCGCCAGCAGCCAAGGGCTGGGACAGGGGGTAACGGGTACGCAGTATTTT. It translates to CASSQGLGQGVTGTQYF.

The genes are TRBV9 and TRBJ2-1; D might be TRBD2 (7 bases). The CDR3 runs 13 residues. Trimming removed 4 bases at V and 5 bases at J, with 10 bases between. Germline CDR1 is SGDLS and CDR2 is YYNGEE. CDR3 loop: CASSSRGHNEQFF. The CDR3 DNA follows: TGTGCCAGCAGCTCGCGGGGGCACAATGAGCAGTTCTTC.

The chain couples TRBV25-1 to TRBJ1-5; D remains unclear. The CDR3 consists of 13 residues. CDR1 is MGHDK, CDR2 SYGVNS, per germline. Trimming removed 4 bases from V and 6 bases from J, with 10 bases in between. CDR3 bases: TGTGCCAGCAGTGGACTCGAAGGTCAGCCCCAGCATTTT. This sequence encodes CASSGLEGQPQHF.

This clone was observed a few times. The V call is TRBV19, the J call TRBJ2-4, with D possibly being TRBD2 (6 bases). The length of the CDR3 is 14 residues. Germline CDR1 LNHDA, CDR2 SQIVND (reference sequence). V lost 11 bases and J lost 9, with 23 bases in between. Here the CDR3 DNA reads TGTGCCCCCTGTGAAGTCGCGGGAAGGGTCATTCAGTACTTC. It translates to CAPCEVAGRVIQYF.

This clone was seen a handful of times. The CDR3, as DNA: TGTGCCAGCAGCCCTGCCTCCGGACCGGGACTAGCGGAGCCCGCGGGCACAGATACGCAGTATTTT. It specifies CASSPASGPGLAEPAGTDTQYF. The V and J genes are TRBV4-2 and TRBJ2-3, with TRBD2 matching 11 bases. The CDR3 length is 22 residues. Germline V gene data show CDR1 as LGHNA and CDR2 as YNFKEQ. The V gene end was trimmed by 4 bases and the J gene end by 1 base; junction bases not matched to a gene: 22.

A few counts support this clone. The chain recombines TRBV7-2 with TRBJ2-1; D gene unclear. The V gene lost 5 bases and the J gene lost 2 bases, with 13 bases spanning the gap. The germline V gene encodes CDR1 SGHTA and CDR2 FQGNSA. The CDR3 has 15 amino acids. CDR3 protein: CASSGAKAPYNEQFF. The CDR3 DNA is TGTGCCAGCAGCGGAGCCAAGGCTCCCTACAATGAGCAGTTCTTC.

The chain recombines TRBV7-9 with TRBJ2-1; 8 nucleotides agree with TRBD2. Trimming at V came to 6 bases and at J to 4 bases, leaving 8 bases not matched to a gene. Germline lookup yields CDR1 SEHNR and CDR2 FQNEAQ (reference sequence). This CDR3 is built from 15 residues. The CDR3, as DNA: TGTGCCAGCAGGCCCAAAGCGGGGGCGTACAATGAGCAGTTCTTC. The encoded protein is CASRPKAGAYNEQFF.

This clone has a handful of counts. The genes are TRBV29-1 and TRBJ1-3; D is possibly TRBD1 (5 bases). The germline gives CDR1 SQVTM, CDR2 ANQGSEA. Trimming left V 6 bases short and J 3 bases short, with 9 bases between. The CDR3 has 12 residues. The CDR3 sequence: CSVGGNGNTIYF. The DNA for the CDR3 is TGCAGCGTCGGGGGGAATGGAAACACCATATATTTT.

This clone was seen a few times. The chain joins TRBV9 to TRBJ1-2; weak D call: TRBD1 (6 bases). This CDR3 has 14 amino acids. From germline, CDR1 is SGDLS and CDR2 YYNGEE. Trimming removed 4 bases from V and 4 bases from J, with 14 bases in between. The CDR3 spells CASSRDRNIYGYTF. In nucleotides, the CDR3 is TGTGCCAGCAGCAGAGACAGGAACATCTATGGCTACACCTTC.

The chain links TRBV10-3 to TRBJ2-7; possibly TRBD1 for D (5 bases). CDR3 size: 13 residues. CDR1 and CDR2 (germline): ENHRY, SYGVKD. Deletions cut 7 bases from V and 7 bases from J, with 17 bases between. CDR3 in DNA: TGTGCCATCAAGGCCCGCTCAGGGCGGGAGCAGTACTTC. Translation gives CAIKARSGREQYF.

The chain employs TRBV28 and TRBJ2-2; perhaps TRBD2 as D (6 bases). V lost 8 bases to trimming and J lost 6 bases, with 7 bases between them. The CDR3 runs 11 residues. CDR1 and CDR2 from the germline V gene are MDHEN and SYDVKM. The CDR3 reads CASRLAGELFF. CDR3 in DNA: TGTGCCAGCCGACTAGCCGGGGAGCTGTTTTTT.

The table lists this clone with a few counts. The J gene is TRBJ2-6, the V gene TRBV6-6; D unclear. V was clipped by 6 bases and J by 18 bases, with 18 bases between them. There are 12 residues in the CDR3. Germline V CDR1 and CDR2: MNHNY, SVGAGI (reference sequence). As DNA, the CDR3 is TGTGCCAGCAGCCCCCGAGCGTTCGGGTGGACTTTC. It codes for CASSPRAFGWTF.

The chain combines TRBV11-2 with TRBJ2-1, with D uncertain. V lost 1 base to trimming and J lost 8 bases, with 12 bases between them. The CDR3 sequence is 14 residues long. Per the germline V gene, CDR1 is SGHAT and CDR2 is FQNNGV. CDR3: CASSLVPSQDEQFF. In DNA form, the CDR3 reads TGTGCCAGCAGCTTAGTTCCCAGTCAGGATGAGCAGTTCTTC.

This rearrangement joins TRBV5-4 to TRBJ2-4; the D gene is possibly TRBD2 (7 bases). CDR1 and CDR2 (germline): SGHNT, YYREEE (reference sequence). The CDR3 is 11 amino acids. For the CDR3, the DNA is TGTGTAACAGGGAGGGCAAACATTCAGTACTTC. It translates to CVTGRANIQYF.

This clone has only a few counts. The chain combines TRBV11-3 with TRBJ2-5; D ambiguous. The CDR3 loop spans 13 amino acids. Germline V gene lookup returns CDR1 SGHNT and CDR2 YENEEA. Trimming stripped 2 bases from V and 4 bases from J, with 8 bases between. The CDR3 DNA sequence: TGTGCCAGCAGCTTAAATTGGAGAGAGACCCAGTACTTC. This codes for CASSLNWRETQYF.

This clone turned up a few times. The V call is TRBV9, the J call TRBJ1-1, with 8 nucleotides matching TRBD1. J was trimmed by 6 bases and V by 3 bases; bases with no gene match: 13. This CDR3 comprises 16 residues. Germline CDR1 is SGDLS and CDR2 is YYNGEE. CDR3 in amino acids: CASSAATDRAYAEAFF. The CDR3 DNA is TGTGCCAGCAGCGCGGCCACGGACAGGGCCTACGCTGAAGCTTTCTTT.

The chain employs TRBV4-3 and TRBJ2-1, with TRBD2 identical over 7 bases. The V gene's germline CDR1 is LGHNA and CDR2 YSLEER. The CDR3 is 17 amino acids. V was pared by 1 base and J by 3 bases, with 9 bases of the junction left unmatched. CDR3 protein: CASSQVMAGAGYNEQFF. The CDR3 DNA is TGCGCCAGCAGCCAAGTTATGGCGGGAGCGGGCTACAATGAGCAGTTCTTC.

This clone was seen more than once but under ten times. The V gene is TRBV18, the J gene TRBJ1-1; maybe TRBD1 (6 bases). Trimming stripped 4 bases from V and 3 bases from J, with 6 bases between. The V gene's germline CDR1 is KGHSH and CDR2 LQKENI. The CDR3 covers 12 residues. The CDR3 sequence: CASSRQDTEAFF. The CDR3 nucleotides are TGTGCCAGCTCACGACAGGACACTGAAGCTTTCTTT.

This clone was seen more than once but under ten times. The DNA for the CDR3 is TGTGCCAGCTCACCCGCCGCGGGGGTTACTGGTGGCTACACCTTC. The encoded protein is CASSPAAGVTGGYTF. The chain recombines TRBV18 with TRBJ1-2, with D maybe TRBD1 (5 bases). The V and J ends lost 3 bases and 7 bases respectively, with 18 bases between them. Looked up from germline, CDR1 is KGHSH and CDR2 is LQKENI. The CDR3 totals 15 residues. Drawing the rest from reference TRBV18 and TRBJ1-2, the complete variable domain is NAGVMQNPRHLVRRRGQEARLRCSPMKGHSHVYWYRQLPEEGLKFMVYLQKENIIDESGMPKERFSAEFPKEGPSILRIQQVVRGDSAAYFCASSPAAGVTGGYTFGSGTRLTVV.

This clone occurred a few times. This rearrangement joins TRBV7-2 to TRBJ2-5; maybe TRBD2 (5 bases). Germline CDR1 and CDR2: SGHTA and FQGNSA. Trimming pared 0 bases from V and 2 bases from J, leaving 13 bases between. CDR3 length: 16 amino acids. CDR3 sequence: CASSLAPGRGQETQYF. The CDR3, as DNA: TGTGCCAGCAGCTTAGCGCCTGGGAGAGGGCAAGAGACCCAGTACTTC.

J is TRBJ2-1 and V is TRBV7-2, with TRBD2 matching 8 bases. The CDR3 is 14 residues long. The V segment lost 5 bases and the J segment 4 bases; nucleotides outside the gene matches: 4. CDR1 is SGHTA, CDR2 FQGNSA, per germline. Written as DNA, the CDR3 is TGTGCCAGCAGCCGGAGCGGGAGTTACAATGAGCAGTTCTTC. Translating it yields CASSRSGSYNEQFF. The variable domain in full, completed from reference TRBV7-2 and TRBJ2-1, reads GAGVSQSPSNKVTEKGKDVELRCDPISGHTALYWYRQSLGQGLEFLIYFQGNSAPDKSGLPSDRFSAERTGGSVSTLTIQRTQQEDSAVYLCASSRSGSYNEQFFGPGTRLTVL.

The chain has TRBV2 and TRBJ2-5; 9 bases map to TRBD2. The CDR3 is 15 residues long. V was clipped by 5 bases and J by 7 bases; unmatched bases: 11. The V gene's germline CDR1 is SNHLY and CDR2 FYNNEI. CDR3 residues: CASSRDSGGRGTQYF. As DNA, the CDR3 is TGTGCCAGCAGTCGCGATAGCGGGGGCCGGGGGACCCAGTACTTC. The full variable domain, in which reference TRBV2 and TRBJ2-5 provide the parts outside the CDR3, is EPEVTQTPSHQVTQMGQEVILRCVPISNHLYFYWYRQILGQKVEFLVSFYNNEISEKSEIFDDQFSVERPDGSNFTLKIRSTKLEDSAMYFCASSRDSGGRGTQYFGPGTRLLVL.

The chain joins TRBV30 to TRBJ2-7; D possibly corresponds to TRBD2 (5 bases). Germline V gene lookup returns CDR1 GTSNPN and CDR2 SVGIG (reference sequence). The ends were cut back, 1 base at V and 5 bases at J, with 9 bases in the middle. This CDR3 spans 12 amino acids. For the CDR3, the DNA is TGTGCCTGGAGTGCGGGATCTCACGAGCAGTACTTC. This sequence encodes CAWSAGSHEQYF.

This clone showed up just a few times. The rearrangement uses TRBV5-1 and TRBJ2-1; TRBD2 is a possible D gene (5 bases). V lost 4 bases to trimming and J lost 15 bases, with 20 bases between them. Germline V gene data show CDR1 as SGHRS and CDR2 as YFSETQ. The CDR3 is made up of 13 amino acids. The CDR3 DNA sequence: TGCGCCAGCAGCGGAACAGCAAACGTAGCGTTGTTCTTC. Amino acid sequence: CASSGTANVALFF.

This clone was detected only a few times. This chain connects TRBV5-6 to TRBJ1-1; D is uncertain. The V end lost 4 bases, the J end lost 1 base, and 2 bases lay between the germline ends. The germline CDR1 and CDR2 sequences are SGHDT and YYEEEE. CDR3 size: 11 residues. CDR3 sequence: CASSRNTEAFF. The DNA for the CDR3 is TGTGCCAGCAGCCGGAACACTGAAGCTTTCTTT.

This clone was recorded a few times. This sequence joins TRBV13 and TRBJ2-1; 7 nucleotides agree with TRBD1. The V segment lost 4 bases and the J segment 6 bases; nucleotides outside the gene matches: 9. In germline, CDR1 is PRHDT, CDR2 FYEKMQ (reference sequence). The CDR3 covers 15 residues. DNA of the CDR3: TGTGCCAGCAGCTACAGGGGTAGCGTGTCCAATGAGCAGTTCTTC. Its translation is CASSYRGSVSNEQFF.